The sequence of this TCR beta chain was determined in a study of cytomegalovirus exposure and HLA in healthy donors. Amplification used 60 Vbeta primers and 13 Jbeta primers. Some clones are missing from TCRdb's copy, which holds only in-frame ones; the method was immunoSEQ multiplex PCR. Of approximately 180,000 clones in the sample, 84% were seen once. This clone has only one observation. One junction end disagrees with the germline gene, perhaps due to a read error. The CDR3 is 13 residues long. Germline V lookup: CDR1 SEHNR, CDR2 FQNEAQ (reference sequence). Material for sequencing was PBMCs. The TCR originated in a man aged 18-30 years in good health and CMV-seronegative. The J gene is TRBJ1-2, the V gene TRBV7-9; TRBD1 aligns across 8 bases. CDR3 coding DNA: TGTTCCAGCAGCCTTTCGACAGGGGAGGGCTACACCTTC. This codes for CSSSLSTGEGYTF.